The clone carrying this T cell receptor (beta chain) was seen at least ten times. One end of the junction does not line up with germline, which may come from a read error. The data were taken from a study of read filtering for tumor transcriptome and immune sequencing. This library used roughly 400 ng RNA and molecular barcoded adaptors spanning alpha/delta and beta/gamma chains. TCRdb redid the calling of the reads with MiXCR, one entry per CDR3 protein. The profile shows over 45,000 distinct CDR3 sequences, 20% to 25% of them singletons. Germline loops: CDR1 SGHRS, CDR2 YFSETQ. The CDR3 runs to 15 residues.

The gene calls are TRBV5-1 and TRBJ2-1; 8 positions agree with TRBD1. The sequencing sample was made of a population of CD138-negative cells sorted from bone marrow. The sequence was collected from a donor at least 40 years old with multiple myeloma. As DNA, the CDR3 is TGCGCCAGCAGTTTGGAGGGACAGGACTACAATGAGCAGTTCTTC. Its protein is CASSLEGQDYNEQFF.